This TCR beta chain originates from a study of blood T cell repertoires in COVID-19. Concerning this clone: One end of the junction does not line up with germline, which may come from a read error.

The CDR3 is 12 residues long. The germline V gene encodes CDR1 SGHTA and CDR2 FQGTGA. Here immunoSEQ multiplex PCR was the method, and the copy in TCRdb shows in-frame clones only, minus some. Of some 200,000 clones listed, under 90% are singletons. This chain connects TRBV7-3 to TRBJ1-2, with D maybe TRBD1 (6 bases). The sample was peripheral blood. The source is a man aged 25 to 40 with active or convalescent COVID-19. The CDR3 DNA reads TGTGCCAGCAGCTTAAGGGGACAACCCCTAGCCTTC. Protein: CASSLRGQPLAF.